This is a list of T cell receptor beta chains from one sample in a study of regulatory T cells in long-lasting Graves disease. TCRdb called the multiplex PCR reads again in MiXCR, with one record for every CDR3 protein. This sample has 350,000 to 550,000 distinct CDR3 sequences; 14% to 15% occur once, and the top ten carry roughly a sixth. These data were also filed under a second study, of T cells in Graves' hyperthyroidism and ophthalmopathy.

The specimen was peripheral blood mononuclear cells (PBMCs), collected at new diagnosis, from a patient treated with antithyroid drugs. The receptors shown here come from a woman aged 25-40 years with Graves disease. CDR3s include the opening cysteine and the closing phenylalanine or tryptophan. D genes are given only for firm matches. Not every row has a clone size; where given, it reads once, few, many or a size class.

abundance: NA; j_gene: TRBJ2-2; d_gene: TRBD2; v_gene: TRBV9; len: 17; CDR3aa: CASSPRTSGAGYGELFF; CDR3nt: TGTGCCAGCAGCCCCCGGACTAGCGGGGCGGGATACGGGGAGCTGTTTTTT
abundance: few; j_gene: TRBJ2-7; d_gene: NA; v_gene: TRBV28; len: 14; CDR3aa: CASSSASGEDEQYF; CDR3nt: TGTGCCAGCAGTAGCGCCTCTGGAGAGGATGAGCAGTACTTC
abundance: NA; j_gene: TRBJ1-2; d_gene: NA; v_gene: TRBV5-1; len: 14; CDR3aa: CASSPRDGPYGYTF; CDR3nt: TGCGCCAGCAGCCCTAGGGACGGGCCGTATGGCTACACCTTC
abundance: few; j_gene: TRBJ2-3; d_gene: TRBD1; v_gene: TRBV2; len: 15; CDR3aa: CASKEQGFGTDTQYF; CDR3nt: TGTGCCAGCAAAGAACAGGGGTTCGGCACAGATACGCAGTATTTT
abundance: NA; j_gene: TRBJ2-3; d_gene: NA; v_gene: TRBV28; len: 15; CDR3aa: CASSFFEGSGDTQYF; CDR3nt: TGTGCCAGCAGTTTTTTCGAGGGCTCGGGAGATACGCAGTATTTT
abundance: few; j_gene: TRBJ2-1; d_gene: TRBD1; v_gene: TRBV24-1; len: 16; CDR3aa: CATSDLDQAGGSEQFF; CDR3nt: TGTGCCACCAGTGATTTGGATCAGGCAGGGGGTAGTGAGCAGTTCTTC
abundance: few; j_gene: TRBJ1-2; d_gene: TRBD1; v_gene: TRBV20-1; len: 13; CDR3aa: CSARADRVYGYTF; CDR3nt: TGCAGTGCTAGGGCTGACAGGGTCTATGGCTACACCTTC
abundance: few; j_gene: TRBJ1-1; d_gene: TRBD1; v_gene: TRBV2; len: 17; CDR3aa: CASSVGTGTGGRSKAFF; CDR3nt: TGTGCCAGCAGTGTGGGGACCGGGACAGGGGGTCGGTCTAAAGCTTTCTTT
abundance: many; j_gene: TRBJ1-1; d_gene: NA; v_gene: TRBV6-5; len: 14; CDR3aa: CASSYGTRVGEAFF; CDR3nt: TGTGCCAGCAGTTACGGTACTCGAGTCGGCGAAGCTTTCTTT
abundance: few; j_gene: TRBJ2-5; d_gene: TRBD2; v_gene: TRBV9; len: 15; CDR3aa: CASSVGLAGIETQYF; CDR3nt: TGTGCCAGCAGCGTAGGGCTAGCGGGAATCGAGACCCAGTACTTC
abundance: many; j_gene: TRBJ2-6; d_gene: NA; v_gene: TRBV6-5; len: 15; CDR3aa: CASSYARAGANVLTF; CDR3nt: TGTGCCAGCAGTTACGCCAGGGCCGGGGCCAACGTCCTGACTTTC
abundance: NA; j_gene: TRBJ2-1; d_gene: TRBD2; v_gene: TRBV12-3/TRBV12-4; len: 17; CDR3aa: CASSLAPGLAGLGEQFF; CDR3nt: TGTGCCAGCAGTTTAGCACCGGGACTAGCGGGACTTGGTGAGCAGTTCTTC
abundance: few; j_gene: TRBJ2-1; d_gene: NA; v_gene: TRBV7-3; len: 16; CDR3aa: CASSLPTGSSYNEQFF; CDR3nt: TGTGCCAGCAGCTTACCGACTGGATCCTCTTACAATGAGCAGTTCTTC
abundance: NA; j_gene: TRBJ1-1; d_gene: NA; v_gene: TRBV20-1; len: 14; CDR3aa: CSADRPSRGTEAFF; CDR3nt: TGCAGTGCCGATCGACCCAGTAGAGGAACTGAAGCTTTCTTT
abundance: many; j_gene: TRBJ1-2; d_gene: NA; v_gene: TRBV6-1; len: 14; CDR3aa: CASIRRGGEYGYTF; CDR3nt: TGTGCCAGCATCAGACGCGGTGGAGAGTATGGCTACACCTTC
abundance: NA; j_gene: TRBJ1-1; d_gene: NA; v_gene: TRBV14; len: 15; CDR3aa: CASSLYAGTNTEAFF; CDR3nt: TGTGCCAGCAGCCTCTATGCGGGGACGAACACTGAAGCTTTCTTT
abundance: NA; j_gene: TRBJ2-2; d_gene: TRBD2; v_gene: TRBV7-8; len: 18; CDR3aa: CASSLASGRGSGTGELFF; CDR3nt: TGTGCCAGCAGCTTAGCTAGCGGGAGAGGCAGCGGCACCGGGGAGCTGTTTTTT
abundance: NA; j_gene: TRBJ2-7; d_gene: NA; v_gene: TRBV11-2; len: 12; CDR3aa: CASSFLGGGQYF; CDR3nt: TGTGCCAGCAGCTTTCTGGGGGGCGGGCAGTACTTC
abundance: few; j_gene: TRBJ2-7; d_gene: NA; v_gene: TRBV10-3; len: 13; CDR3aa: CAIKSGGPYEQYF; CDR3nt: TGTGCCATCAAAAGCGGAGGCCCCTACGAGCAGTACTTC
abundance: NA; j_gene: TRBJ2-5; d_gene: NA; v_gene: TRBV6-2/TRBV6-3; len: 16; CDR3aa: CASSYSIRWGEATQYF; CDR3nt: TGTGCCAGCAGTTACTCGATCCGTTGGGGGGAGGCGACCCAGTACTTC